This T cell receptor (beta chain) was recovered during a study of T cells in Graves' hyperthyroidism and ophthalmopathy. An absence of ophthalmopathy progression within 18 months meant stable Graves' hyperthyroidism. Over 9 ml of fresh peripheral blood supplied the PBMCs. In regard to this clonotype: Its target is unknown. One end of the junction is discordant with germline, which a read error may explain.

Study results and limitations: In validation, the model predicted ophthalmopathy. These predictions came a median approximately six months before onset.

The CDR3 runs 13 residues. The germline V gene has CDR1 DFQATT and CDR2 SNEGSKA (reference sequence). Amplification of TCR beta CDR3 regions used RNA as the template. A first-round RT-PCR of the TCR CDR3 used the HTBI primer set. TCRdb fed the multiplex PCR reads into MiXCR, producing one record per CDR3 protein. The sample consists of roughly 100,000 distinct CDR3 sequences, 45% to 50% of them appearing once. This sequence joins TRBV20-1 and TRBJ1-1, with D perhaps TRBD1 (6 bases). Sequenced: blood. The clonotype originates from a man aged 35-49 years with Graves' hyperthyroidism. In DNA, the CDR3 is TGCAGTGCTAGGGGGGGCTTGAACACTGAAGCTTGCTTT. Translation: CSARGGLNTEACF.